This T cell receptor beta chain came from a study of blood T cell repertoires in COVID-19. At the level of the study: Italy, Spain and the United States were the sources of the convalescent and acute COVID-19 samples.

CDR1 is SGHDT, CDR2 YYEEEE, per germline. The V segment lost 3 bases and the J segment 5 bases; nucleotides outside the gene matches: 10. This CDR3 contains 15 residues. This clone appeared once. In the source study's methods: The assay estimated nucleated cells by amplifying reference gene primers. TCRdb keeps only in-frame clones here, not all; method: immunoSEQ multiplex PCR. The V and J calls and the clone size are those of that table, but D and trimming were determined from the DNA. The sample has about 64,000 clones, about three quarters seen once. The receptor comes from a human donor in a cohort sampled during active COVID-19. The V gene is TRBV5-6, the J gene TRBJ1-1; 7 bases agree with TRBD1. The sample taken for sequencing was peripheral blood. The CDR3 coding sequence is TGTGCCAGCAGCTCCGGACAGGCCTTTAGGACTGAAGCTTTCTTT. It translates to CASSSGQAFRTEAFF.